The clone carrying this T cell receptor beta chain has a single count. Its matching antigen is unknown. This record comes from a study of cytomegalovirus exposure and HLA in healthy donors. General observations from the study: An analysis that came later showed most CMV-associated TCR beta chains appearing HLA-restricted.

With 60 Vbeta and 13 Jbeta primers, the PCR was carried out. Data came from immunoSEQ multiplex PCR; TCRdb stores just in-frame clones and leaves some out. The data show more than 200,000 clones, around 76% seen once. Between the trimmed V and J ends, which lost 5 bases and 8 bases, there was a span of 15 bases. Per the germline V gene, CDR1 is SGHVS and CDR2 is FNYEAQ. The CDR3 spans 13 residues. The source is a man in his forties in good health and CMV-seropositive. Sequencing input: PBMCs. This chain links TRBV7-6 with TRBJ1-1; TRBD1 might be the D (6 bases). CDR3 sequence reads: CASSTMGQGEAFF. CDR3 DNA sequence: TGTGCCAGCAGCACCATGGGGCAGGGGGAAGCTTTCTTT.